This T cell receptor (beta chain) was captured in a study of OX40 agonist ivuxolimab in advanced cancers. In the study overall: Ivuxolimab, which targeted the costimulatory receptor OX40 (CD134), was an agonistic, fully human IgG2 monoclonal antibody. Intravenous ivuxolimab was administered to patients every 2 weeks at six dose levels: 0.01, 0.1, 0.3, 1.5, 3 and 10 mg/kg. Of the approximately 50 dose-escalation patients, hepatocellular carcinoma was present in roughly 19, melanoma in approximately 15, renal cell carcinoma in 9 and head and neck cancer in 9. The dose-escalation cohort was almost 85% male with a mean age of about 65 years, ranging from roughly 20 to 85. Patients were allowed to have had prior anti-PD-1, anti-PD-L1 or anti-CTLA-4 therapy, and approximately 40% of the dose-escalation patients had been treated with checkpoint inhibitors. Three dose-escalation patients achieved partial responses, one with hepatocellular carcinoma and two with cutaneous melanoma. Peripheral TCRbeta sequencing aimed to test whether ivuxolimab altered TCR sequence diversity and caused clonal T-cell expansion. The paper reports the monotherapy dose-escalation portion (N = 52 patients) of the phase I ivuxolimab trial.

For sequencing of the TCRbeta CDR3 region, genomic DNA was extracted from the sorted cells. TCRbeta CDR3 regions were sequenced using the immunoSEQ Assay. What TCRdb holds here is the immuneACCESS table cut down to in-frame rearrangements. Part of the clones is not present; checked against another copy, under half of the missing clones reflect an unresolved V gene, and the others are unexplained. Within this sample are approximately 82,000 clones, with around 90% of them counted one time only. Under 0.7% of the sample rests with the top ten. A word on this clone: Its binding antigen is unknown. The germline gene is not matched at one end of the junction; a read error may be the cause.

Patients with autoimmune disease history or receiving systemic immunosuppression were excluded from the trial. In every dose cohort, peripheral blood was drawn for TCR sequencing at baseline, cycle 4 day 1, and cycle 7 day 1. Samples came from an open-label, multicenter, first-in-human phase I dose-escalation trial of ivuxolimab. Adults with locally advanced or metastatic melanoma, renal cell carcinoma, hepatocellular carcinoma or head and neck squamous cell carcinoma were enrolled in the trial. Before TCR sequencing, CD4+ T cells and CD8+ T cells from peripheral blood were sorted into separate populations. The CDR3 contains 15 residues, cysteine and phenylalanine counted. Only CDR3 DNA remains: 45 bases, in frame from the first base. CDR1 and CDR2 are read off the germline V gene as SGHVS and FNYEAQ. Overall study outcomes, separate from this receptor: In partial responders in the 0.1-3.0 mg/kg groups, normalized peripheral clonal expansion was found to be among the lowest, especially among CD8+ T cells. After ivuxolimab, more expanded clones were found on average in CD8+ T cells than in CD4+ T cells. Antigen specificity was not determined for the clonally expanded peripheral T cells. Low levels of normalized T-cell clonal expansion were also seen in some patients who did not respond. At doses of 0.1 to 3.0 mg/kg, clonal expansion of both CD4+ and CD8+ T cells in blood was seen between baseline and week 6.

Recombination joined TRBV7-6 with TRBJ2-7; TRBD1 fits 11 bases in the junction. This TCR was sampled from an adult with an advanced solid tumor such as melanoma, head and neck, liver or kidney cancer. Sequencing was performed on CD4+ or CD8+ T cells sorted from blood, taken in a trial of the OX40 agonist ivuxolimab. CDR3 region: CASSLAGQGAYEQYF. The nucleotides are TGTGCCAGCAGCCTAGCGGGACAGGGGGCCTACGAGCAGTACTTC.